The 15 T cell receptor beta chains given below trace back to one sample, sequenced in a study of blood T cell repertoires in COVID-19. Measured with immunoSEQ multiplex PCR; TCRdb has only the in-frame clones, and not every one. Here the sample spans 350,000 to 450,000 clones, less than 85% being singletons. Sequencing used peripheral blood. These receptors all stem from a woman under 30 with acute or convalescent COVID-19.

The rearrangement joins TRBV2 to TRBJ1-1, with D uncertain. Germline V gene sequence: CDR1 SNHLY, CDR2 FYNNEI. The CDR3 is 13 amino acids. V was shortened by 3 bases and J by 7 bases, with 12 bases between the two germline ends. DNA of the CDR3: TGTGCCAGCAGTGATAGAGGTAATGATGAAGCTTTCTTT. Its protein product is CASSDRGNDEAFF.

This chain uses TRBV7-9 with TRBJ2-5, with 10 bases fitting TRBD1. Losses at the gene ends were 1 base for V and 5 bases for J; bases not matched to a gene: 7. Germline lookup yields CDR1 SEHNR and CDR2 FQNEAQ (reference sequence). The CDR3 has 16 residues. CDR3 sequence reads: CASSLGDRGAGETQYF. DNA for the CDR3: TGTGCCAGCAGCTTAGGGGACAGGGGCGCTGGGGAGACCCAGTACTTC. The full variable domain, completed using reference TRBV7-9 and TRBJ2-5, is DTGVSQNPRHKITKRGQNVTFRCDPISEHNRLYWYRQTLGQGPEFLTYFQNEAQLEKSRLLSDRFSAERPKGSFSTLEIQRTEQGDSAMYLCASSLGDRGAGETQYFGPGTRLLVL.

The rearrangement joins TRBV9 to TRBJ2-7; D is unresolved. This CDR3 is 14 amino acids long. The V gene's germline CDR1 is SGDLS and CDR2 YYNGEE. Trimming took 6 bases from V and 2 from J, leaving 15 bases between them. DNA of the CDR3: TGTGCCAGCACGATGGGCTCGACCCCCTACGAGCAGTACTTC. Translation: CASTMGSTPYEQYF. The full variable domain, completed using reference TRBV9 and TRBJ2-7, is DSGVTQTPKHLITATGQRVTLRCSPRSGDLSVYWYQQSLDQGLQFLIQYYNGEERAKGNILERFSAQQFPDLHSELNLSSLELGDSALYFCASTMGSTPYEQYFGPGTRLTVT.

The chain uses TRBV6-5 and TRBJ1-4, with 10 nucleotides matching TRBD1. With 0 bases clipped from V and 8 bases from J, the junction kept 6 bases outside the gene matches. Per germline, CDR1 MNHEY and CDR2 SVGAGI. The CDR3 sequence is 16 residues long. DNA of the CDR3: TGTGCCAGCAGTTACTCGATTGGACAGGGGGGAGAAAAACTGTTTTTT. It yields the protein CASSYSIGQGGEKLFF.

The chain recombines TRBV15 with TRBJ2-2, with D unresolved. Germline CDR1 and CDR2: LNHNV and YYDKDF (reference sequence). There are 16 residues in the CDR3. The V end was cut by 4 bases, the J end by 2 bases, with 14 bases between. CDR3 sequence (DNA): TGTGCCACCAGCATCCTGGAGAGTCGAAACACCGGGGAGCTGTTTTTT. Amino acids: CATSILESRNTGELFF.

The gene calls are TRBV2 and TRBJ1-1; D is uncertain. This CDR3 is 14 amino acids long. V dropped 2 bases and J dropped 7 bases, with 14 bases sitting between them. In germline, CDR1 is SNHLY, CDR2 FYNNEI. CDR3 bases: TGTGCCAGCAGTGAACCTGGAGGGCTACTTGAAGCTTTCTTT. It codes for CASSEPGGLLEAFF.

In the case of this clone: This specimen includes other DNA sequences encoding the same CDR3. V gene TRBV30 combines with J gene TRBJ1-1, with unresolved D. This CDR3 is 11 amino acids long. Per germline, CDR1 GTSNPN and CDR2 SVGIG (reference sequence). V lost 2 bases and J lost 8, with 9 bases in between. CDR3 DNA: TGTGCCTGGAGTCCGACCGGGGAAGCTTTCTTT. It codes for CAWSPTGEAFF.

This chain connects TRBV28 to TRBJ2-7; 9 bases fit TRBD2. The CDR3 is made up of 17 amino acids. J lost 2 bases, V lost 5 bases, and 13 bases had no gene match. Germline CDR1 and CDR2: MDHEN and SYDVKM. The CDR3 DNA is TGTGCCAGCAGTCCGCCCGCCGGGACTAGCAACACCTACGAGCAGTACTTC. It codes for CASSPPAGTSNTYEQYF.

The chain joins TRBV6-4 to TRBJ1-6; TRBD1 matches 9 bases. The CDR3 has 15 amino acids. Per the germline V gene, CDR1 is MRHNA and CDR2 is SNTAGT. V was clipped by 0 bases and J by 10 bases; unmatched bases: 4. The CDR3 DNA reads as TGTGCCAGCAGTGACTCGAACAGGGGGCAATCACCCCTCCACTTT. Its translation: CASSDSNRGQSPLHF.

The chain combines TRBV4-1 with TRBJ1-5, with TRBD1 identical over 7 bases. CDR1 MGHRA and CDR2 YSYEKL come from the germline V gene. The CDR3 length is 14 residues. The junction had 2 bases not matched to a gene; V was cut back by 0 bases and J by 6 bases. The CDR3 DNA sequence: TGCGCCAGCAGCCAAGAATGGGACAGTCAGCCCCAGCATTTT. Its translation: CASSQEWDSQPQHF.

This clone was seen more than once but under ten times. The identical CDR3 is also encoded by other nucleotide sequences in the sample. The CDR3 sequence: CASSGQGGSNQPQHF. CDR3 coding DNA: TGTGCCAGCAGTGGACAGGGTGGTAGCAATCAGCCCCAGCATTTT. J is TRBJ1-5 and V is TRBV2, with 7 bases matching TRBD1. The CDR3 spans 15 residues. Germline CDR1 SNHLY, CDR2 FYNNEI. V shed 4 bases and J 0 bases; nucleotides not matched to a gene: 3. Full variable domain (outside the CDR3, taken from reference TRBV2 and TRBJ1-5): EPEVTQTPSHQVTQMGQEVILRCVPISNHLYFYWYRQILGQKVEFLVSFYNNEISEKSEIFDDQFSVERPDGSNFTLKIRSTKLEDSAMYFCASSGQGGSNQPQHFGDGTRLSIL.

The V and J genes are TRBV5-1 and TRBJ2-3, with unresolved D. The CDR3 contains 12 residues. Per the germline V gene, CDR1 is SGHRS and CDR2 is YFSETQ. V dropped 4 bases and J dropped 2 bases, with 5 bases sitting between them. CDR3 in amino acids: CASSPNTDTQYF. CDR3 DNA sequence: TGCGCCAGCAGCCCTAACACAGATACGCAGTATTTT.

The chain combines TRBV7-9 with TRBJ2-7; 7 bases agree with TRBD1. Germline CDR1 and CDR2: SEHNR and FQNEAQ (reference sequence). With V trimmed by 4 bases and J by 5 bases, 5 bases remained unmatched. CDR3 length equals 13 residues. CDR3 bases: TGTGCCAGCAGCTCCGGACAGGCCCACGAGCAGTACTTC. Protein sequence: CASSSGQAHEQYF.

The chain links TRBV29-1 to TRBJ2-3, with D maybe TRBD2 (6 bases). This CDR3 has 14 amino acids. Germline V gene data show CDR1 as SQVTM and CDR2 as ANQGSEA. V lost 6 bases and J 8 bases, leaving 21 bases between the germline ends. The CDR3 loop is CSVDEGTGTGTQYF. Here the CDR3 DNA reads TGCAGCGTGGACGAGGGGACTGGGACCGGTACGCAGTATTTT.

This clone was seen just once. The chain employs TRBV3-1 (or the pseudogene TRBV3-2) and TRBJ2-7; D not resolved. Germline V CDR1 and CDR2: LGHDT, YNNKEL (reference sequence). V lost 5 bases and J lost 8, with 16 bases in between. CDR3 length: 13 amino acids. DNA of the CDR3: TGTGCCAGCAGCGACCTAGGTGTACGTAAGCAGTACTTC. As protein: CASSDLGVRKQYF.